One TCR beta chain is described in this entry. To make TCR beta libraries, researchers used iRepertoire HTBI primers and Arm-PCR of CDR3 regions. TCRdb recomputed calls from the multiplex PCR reads with MiXCR, one row per CDR3 protein. The sample contains about 290,000 distinct CDR3 sequences, roughly a fifth of which appear only once. Time point reported: persistent/refractory GD, antithyroid drugs over 5 years with positive TRAb. The TCR library used RNA extracted from PBMCs. The record originates from a study of regulatory T cells in long-lasting Graves disease. V lost 7 bases and J lost 15; bases outside the gene matches: 11. Germline-derived CDR1 and CDR2 are MDHEN and SYDVKM. The CDR3 runs to 14 residues.

The input for sequencing was peripheral blood mononuclear cells (PBMCs), taken when the disease was refractory, from a patient treated with antithyroid drugs. The chain recombines TRBV28 with TRBJ1-6; TRBD1 agrees at 11 bases. This receptor was taken from a female donor with Graves disease. CDR3 in amino acids: CASTSGTGGTGLHF. The CDR3 DNA follows: TGTGCCAGCACCTCCGGGACAGGGGGTACGGGCCTCCACTTT.